Below, one TCR beta chain is given with its context. Its antigen is unknown. The sample is drawn from a study of T cells in Graves' hyperthyroidism and ophthalmopathy. TCR beta CDR3 sequences were amplified from RNA transcripts. The HTBI primer set served for first-round RT-PCR of the TCR CDR3. Each CDR3 protein gets one entry after TCRdb re-called the multiplex PCR reads with MiXCR. The table lists some 440,000 distinct CDR3 sequences, around 16% of them singletons. Study results and limitations: Onset of ophthalmopathy came a median 6.5 months after the model predicted it.

The CDR3 length is 13 residues. Between the trimmed V and J ends, which lost 1 base and 9 bases, there was a span of 11 bases. Germline V gene data show CDR1 as SGDLS and CDR2 as YYNGEE. Patients showing uncontrolled infection, other autoimmune disease, pregnancy or lactation were ineligible. Sequencing input: blood. This chain joins TRBV9 and TRBJ1-3; no definite D call. The clonotype comes from a woman aged 18 to 35 with Graves' hyperthyroidism. The CDR3 loop is CASSVRTVGTIYF. CDR3 sequence (DNA): TGTGCCAGCAGCGTACGAACAGTGGGCACCATATATTTT.